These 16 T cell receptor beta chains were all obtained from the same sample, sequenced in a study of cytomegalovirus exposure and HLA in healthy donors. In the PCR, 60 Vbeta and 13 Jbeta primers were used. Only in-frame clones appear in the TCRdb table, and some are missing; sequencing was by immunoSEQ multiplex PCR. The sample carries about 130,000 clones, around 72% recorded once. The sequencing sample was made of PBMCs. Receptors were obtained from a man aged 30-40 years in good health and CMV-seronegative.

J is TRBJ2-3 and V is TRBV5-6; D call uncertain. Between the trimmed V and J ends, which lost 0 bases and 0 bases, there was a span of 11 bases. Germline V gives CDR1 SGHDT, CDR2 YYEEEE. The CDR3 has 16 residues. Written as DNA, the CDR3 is TGTGCCAGCAGCTTGGCAACCAGCGCTAGCACAGATACGCAGTATTTT. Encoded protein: CASSLATSASTDTQYF.

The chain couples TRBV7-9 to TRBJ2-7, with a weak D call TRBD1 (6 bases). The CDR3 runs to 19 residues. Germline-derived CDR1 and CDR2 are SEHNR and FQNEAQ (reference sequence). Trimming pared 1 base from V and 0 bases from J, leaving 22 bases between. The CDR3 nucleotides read TGTGCCAGCAGCTTAGGGGCTGGGGGACAAAAAAACCCCTCCTACGAGCAGTACTTC. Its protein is CASSLGAGGQKNPSYEQYF. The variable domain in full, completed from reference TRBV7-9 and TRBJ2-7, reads DTGVSQNPRHKITKRGQNVTFRCDPISEHNRLYWYRQTLGQGPEFLTYFQNEAQLEKSRLLSDRFSAERPKGSFSTLEIQRTEQGDSAMYLCASSLGAGGQKNPSYEQYFGPGTRLTVT.

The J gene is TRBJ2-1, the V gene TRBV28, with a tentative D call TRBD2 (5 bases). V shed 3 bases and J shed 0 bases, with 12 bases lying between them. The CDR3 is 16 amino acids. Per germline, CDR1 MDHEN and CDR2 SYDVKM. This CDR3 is CASSFRGSHSYNEQFF. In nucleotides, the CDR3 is TGTGCCAGCAGTTTCCGAGGGTCCCACTCCTACAATGAGCAGTTCTTC.

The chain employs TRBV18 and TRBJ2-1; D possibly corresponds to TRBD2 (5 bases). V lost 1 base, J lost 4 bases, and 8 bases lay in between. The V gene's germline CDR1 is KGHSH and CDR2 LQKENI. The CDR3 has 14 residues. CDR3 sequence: CASSPRAEYNEQFF. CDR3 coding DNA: TGTGCCAGCTCACCACGAGCGGAGTACAATGAGCAGTTCTTC.

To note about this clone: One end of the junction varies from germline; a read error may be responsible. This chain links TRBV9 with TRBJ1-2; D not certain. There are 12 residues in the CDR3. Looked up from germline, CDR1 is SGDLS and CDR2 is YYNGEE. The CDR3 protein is CASSTPNYGYTF. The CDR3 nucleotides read TGTGCCAGCAGCACGCCTAACTATGGTTACACCTTC.

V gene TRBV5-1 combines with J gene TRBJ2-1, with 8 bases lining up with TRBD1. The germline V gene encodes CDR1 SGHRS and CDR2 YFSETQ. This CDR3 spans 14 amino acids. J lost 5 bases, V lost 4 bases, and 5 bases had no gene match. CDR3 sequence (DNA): TGCGCCAGCAGCGAATGGGACAGGCACAATGAGCAGTTCTTC. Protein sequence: CASSEWDRHNEQFF.

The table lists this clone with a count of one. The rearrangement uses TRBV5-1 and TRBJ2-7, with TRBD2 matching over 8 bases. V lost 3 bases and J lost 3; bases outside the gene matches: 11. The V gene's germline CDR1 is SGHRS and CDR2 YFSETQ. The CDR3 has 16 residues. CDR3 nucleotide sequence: TGCGCCAGCAGCTACCACCGGGGGGGCGGACTCTACGAGCAGTACTTC. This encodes CASSYHRGGGLYEQYF.

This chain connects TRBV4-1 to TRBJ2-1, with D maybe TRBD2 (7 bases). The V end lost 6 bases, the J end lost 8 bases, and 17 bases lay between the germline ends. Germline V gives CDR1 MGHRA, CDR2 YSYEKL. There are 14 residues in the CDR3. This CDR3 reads CASRTKGGPDEQFF. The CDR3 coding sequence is TGCGCCAGCAGAACGAAGGGGGGGCCGGATGAGCAGTTCTTC.

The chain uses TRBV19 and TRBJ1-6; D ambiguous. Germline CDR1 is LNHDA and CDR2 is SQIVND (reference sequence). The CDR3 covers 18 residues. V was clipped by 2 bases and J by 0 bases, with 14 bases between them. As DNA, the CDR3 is TGTGCCAGTAGTATACGTGGGCTGGAAAACTCCTATAATTCACCCCTCCACTTT. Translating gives CASSIRGLENSYNSPLHF.

The CDR3 region is CASSEYGIQRVNQPQHF. The CDR3 bases are TGTGCCAGCAGTGAATACGGGATACAAAGGGTCAATCAGCCCCAGCATTTT. The chain couples TRBV6-1 to TRBJ1-5, with no clear D. The ends were cut back, 2 bases at V and 3 bases at J, with 17 bases in the middle. Germline values: CDR1 MNHNS, CDR2 SASEGT. The CDR3 runs to 17 residues.

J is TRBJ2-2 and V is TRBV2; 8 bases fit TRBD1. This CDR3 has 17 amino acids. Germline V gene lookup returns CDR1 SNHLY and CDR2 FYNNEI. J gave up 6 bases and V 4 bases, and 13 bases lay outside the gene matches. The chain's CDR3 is CASSVDDRGRFAGELFF. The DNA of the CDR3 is TGTGCCAGCAGTGTCGATGACAGGGGAAGGTTTGCCGGGGAGCTGTTTTTT.

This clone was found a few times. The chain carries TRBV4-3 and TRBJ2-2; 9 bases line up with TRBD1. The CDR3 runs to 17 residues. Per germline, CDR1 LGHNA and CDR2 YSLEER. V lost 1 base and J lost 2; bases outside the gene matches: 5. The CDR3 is CASSQGGTGGNTGELFF. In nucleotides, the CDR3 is TGCGCCAGCAGCCAAGGCGGTACAGGGGGCAACACCGGGGAGCTGTTTTTT.

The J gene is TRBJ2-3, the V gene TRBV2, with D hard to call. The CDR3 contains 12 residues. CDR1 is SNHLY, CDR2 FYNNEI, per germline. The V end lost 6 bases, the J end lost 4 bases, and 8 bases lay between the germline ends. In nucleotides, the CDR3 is TGTGCCAGCAGGTCAGATGCAGATACGCAGTATTTT. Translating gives CASRSDADTQYF.

The CDR3 DNA reads as TGTGCCAGCAGCCCCTCGTTTGGGGGCACCCATAATTCACCCCTCCACTTT. This gives the protein CASSPSFGGTHNSPLHF. The J gene is TRBJ1-6, the V gene TRBV9; D possibly corresponds to TRBD1 (6 bases). The CDR3 is 17 amino acids. The germline gives CDR1 SGDLS, CDR2 YYNGEE. Trimming left V 4 bases short and J 5 bases short, with 19 bases between.

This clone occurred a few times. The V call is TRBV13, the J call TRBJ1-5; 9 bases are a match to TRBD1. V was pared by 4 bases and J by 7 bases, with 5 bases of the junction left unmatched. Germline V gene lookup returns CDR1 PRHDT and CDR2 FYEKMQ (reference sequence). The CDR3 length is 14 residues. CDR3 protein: CASSYNRGRQPQHF. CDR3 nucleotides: TGTGCCAGCAGCTACAACAGGGGGCGGCAGCCCCAGCATTTT. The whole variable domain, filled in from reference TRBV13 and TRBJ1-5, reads AAGVIQSPRHLIKEKRETATLKCYPIPRHDTVYWYQQGPGQDPQFLISFYEKMQSDKGSIPDRFSAQQFSDYHSELNMSSLELGDSALYFCASSYNRGRQPQHFGDGTRLSIL.

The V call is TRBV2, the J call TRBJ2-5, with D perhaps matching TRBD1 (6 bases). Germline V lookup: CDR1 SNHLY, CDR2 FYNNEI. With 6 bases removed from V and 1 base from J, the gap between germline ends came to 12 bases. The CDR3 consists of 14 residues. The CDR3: CASSARDTQETQYF. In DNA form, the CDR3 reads TGTGCCAGCAGCGCCCGGGACACCCAAGAGACCCAGTACTTC. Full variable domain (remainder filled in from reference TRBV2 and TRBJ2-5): EPEVTQTPSHQVTQMGQEVILRCVPISNHLYFYWYRQILGQKVEFLVSFYNNEISEKSEIFDDQFSVERPDGSNFTLKIRSTKLEDSAMYFCASSARDTQETQYFGPGTRLLVL.